The 11 T cell receptor beta chains below all came from one sample that was sequenced in a study of response to subunit inactivated influenza vaccine. Each CDR3 protein is one row after TCRdb ran MiXCR on the RT-PCR reads. The repertoire holds more than 700,000 distinct CDR3 sequences, 21% seen once, with about 10% in the top ten. The starting material was PBMCs from blood, obtained less than 6 days after vaccination. Source of these receptors: a man in his forties or fifties who received an inactivated influenza vaccine.

This clonotype has only a few counts. The chain recombines TRBV15 with TRBJ2-7; D is possibly TRBD1 (6 bases). The CDR3 loop spans 15 amino acids. Germline CDR1 and CDR2: LNHNV and YYDKDF (reference sequence). Between the trimmed V and J ends, which lost 5 bases and 2 bases, there was a span of 16 bases. This CDR3 is CATSRGGTPTYEQYF. The CDR3 DNA is TGTGCCACCAGCCGGGGTGGGACACCGACCTACGAGCAGTACTTC. The full variable domain, its missing parts supplied by reference TRBV15 and TRBJ2-7, is DAMVIQNPRYQVTQFGKPVTLSCSQTLNHNVMYWYQQKSSQAPKLLFHYYDKDFNNEADTPDNFQSRRPNTSFCFLDIRSPGLGDTAMYLCATSRGGTPTYEQYFGPGTRLTVT.

V is TRBV10-3 and J is TRBJ2-7, with TRBD1 matching over 7 bases. The germline V gene encodes CDR1 ENHRY and CDR2 SYGVKD. There are 13 residues in the CDR3. V was clipped by 9 bases and J by 2 bases; unmatched bases: 7. In DNA form, the CDR3 reads TGTGCCATAAACCGGGACAGCACCTACGAGCAGTACTTC. It codes for CAINRDSTYEQYF.

The V call is TRBV4-3, the J call TRBJ2-1; D is perhaps TRBD2 (5 bases). Between the trimmed V and J ends, which lost 4 bases and 12 bases, there was a span of 16 bases. Germline loops: CDR1 LGHNA, CDR2 YSLEER. The CDR3 is 13 residues long. The CDR3 protein is CASSRIGERLQFF. The CDR3 bases are TGCGCCAGCAGCCGGATCGGGGAGCGGCTGCAGTTCTTC.

This clonotype showed up many times. The chain recombines TRBV20-1 with TRBJ2-3; 7 bases map to TRBD2. The CDR3 consists of 14 residues. Trimming at V came to 5 bases and at J to 0 bases, leaving 5 bases not matched to a gene. CDR1 is DFQATT and CDR2 is SNEGSKA in the germline V gene (reference sequence). DNA for the CDR3: TGCAGTGCTTCCCACGGGGGGAGCACAGATACGCAGTATTTT. This encodes CSASHGGSTDTQYF.

This clonotype was detected a few times. V gene TRBV6-2 or TRBV6-3 combines with J gene TRBJ2-1; 8 bases are a match to TRBD2. V lost 0 bases and J lost 14; bases outside the gene matches: 9. Looked up from germline, CDR1 is MNHEY and CDR2 is SVGEGT. This CDR3 region has 14 residues. The CDR3 DNA sequence: TGTGCCAGCAGTTACTCGTTTAGCGGGACCCCGGAGTTCTTC. Residues: CASSYSFSGTPEFF.

This clonotype has just a few counts. The chain carries TRBV20-1 and TRBJ1-1, with 7 bases identical to TRBD1. The CDR3 is 16 amino acids. The V segment lost 0 bases and the J segment 6 bases; nucleotides outside the gene matches: 13. Per the germline V gene, CDR1 is DFQATT and CDR2 is SNEGSKA (reference sequence). The CDR3: CSARDWRGRVRPEAFF. DNA of the CDR3: TGCAGTGCTAGAGATTGGAGGGGGCGAGTTAGGCCTGAAGCTTTCTTT.

This clonotype was counted only a few times. The rearrangement joins TRBV15 to TRBJ2-3; 14 positions agree with TRBD2. CDR1 LNHNV and CDR2 YYDKDF come from the germline V gene (reference sequence). The CDR3 is 18 amino acids. The trim removed 5 bases at V and 4 bases at J, leaving 11 bases unmatched. The CDR3 reads CATSPRLAGGPNPDTQYF. As DNA, the CDR3 is TGTGCCACCAGCCCCCGACTAGCGGGGGGGCCTAATCCAGATACGCAGTATTTT.

The J gene is TRBJ2-3, the V gene TRBV5-1; perhaps TRBD1 as D (5 bases). CDR3 length: 14 residues. V lost 4 bases and J lost 2, with 11 bases in between. CDR1 is SGHRS and CDR2 is YFSETQ in the germline V gene. The DNA of the CDR3 is TGCGCCAGCAGCCCGGACACCTACACAGATACGCAGTATTTT. As protein: CASSPDTYTDTQYF.

This clonotype was picked up a small number of times. The genes are TRBV30 and TRBJ2-4, with D tentatively TRBD1 (5 bases). The CDR3 consists of 14 residues. The V end lost 7 bases, the J end lost 1 base, and 14 bases lay between the germline ends. The germline CDR1 and CDR2 sequences are GTSNPN and SVGIG (reference sequence). CDR3 residues: CASDSLGAKNIQYF. In DNA form, the CDR3 reads TGTGCCTCCGACAGCCTGGGGGCCAAAAACATTCAGTACTTC.

The chain combines TRBV29-1 with TRBJ2-1, with TRBD2 as a possible D gene (6 bases). V was shortened by 2 bases and J by 15 bases, with 14 bases between the two germline ends. The germline CDR1 and CDR2 sequences are SQVTM and ANQGSEA. This CDR3 contains 11 residues. CDR3 coding DNA: TGCAGCGTTGAACGCTTGCGAGCGGGGTTCTTC. This translates into CSVERLRAGFF.

This sequence joins TRBV20-1 and TRBJ2-7; 10 positions agree with TRBD1. The CDR3 length is 14 residues. Trimming took 5 bases from V and 3 from J; bases not matched to a gene: 7. CDR1 and CDR2 from the germline V gene are DFQATT and SNEGSKA (reference sequence). CDR3 coding DNA: TGCAGTGCTCGCTATGGGACAGGGGACTACGAGCAGTACTTC. Its translation: CSARYGTGDYEQYF.